The present T cell receptor (beta chain) was sequenced within a study of cytomegalovirus exposure and HLA in healthy donors. Study findings and constraints: A missense DCLRE1C variant was associated with V- and J-gene trimming of TCR beta chains in a later analysis, and an independent cohort replicated the association. The authors judged a highly shared variant cluster likely a sequencing artifact. A later analysis found common viral pathogens apparently linked to several of the most significant clusters.

Per germline, CDR1 MGHRA and CDR2 YSYEKL. V was clipped by 2 bases and J by 2 bases, with 12 bases between them. The CDR3 covers 15 residues. Primers included in the PCR were 60 Vbeta and 13 Jbeta primers. TCRdb keeps only in-frame clones here, not all; method: immunoSEQ multiplex PCR. This sample has roughly 200,000 clones; 80% to 85% occur once, and the top ten carry roughly 0.71%. Remarks on this clone: The target antigen is unknown.

Donors in the study were healthy people who gave bone marrow. The sample taken for sequencing was PBMCs. This TCR came from a boy aged 2 to 9 in good health and CMV-seronegative. The chain is built from TRBV4-1 and TRBJ2-5; weak D call: TRBD1 (6 bases). Written as DNA, the CDR3 is TGCGCCAGCAGCCAACTCGGGACAAGTCAAGAGACCCAGTACTTC. Encoded protein: CASSQLGTSQETQYF.